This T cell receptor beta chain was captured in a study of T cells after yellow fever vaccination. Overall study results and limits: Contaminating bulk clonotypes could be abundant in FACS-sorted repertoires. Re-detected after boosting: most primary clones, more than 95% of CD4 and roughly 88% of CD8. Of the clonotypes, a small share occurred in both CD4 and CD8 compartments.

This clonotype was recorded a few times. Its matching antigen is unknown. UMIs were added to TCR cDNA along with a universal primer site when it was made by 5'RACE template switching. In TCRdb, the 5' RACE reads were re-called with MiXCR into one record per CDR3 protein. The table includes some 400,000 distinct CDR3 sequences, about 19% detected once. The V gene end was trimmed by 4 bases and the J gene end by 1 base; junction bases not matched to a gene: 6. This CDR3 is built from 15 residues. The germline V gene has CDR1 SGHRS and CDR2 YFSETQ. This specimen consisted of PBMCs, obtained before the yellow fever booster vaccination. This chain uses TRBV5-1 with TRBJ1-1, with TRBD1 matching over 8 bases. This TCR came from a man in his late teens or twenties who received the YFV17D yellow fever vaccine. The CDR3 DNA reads TGCGCCAGCAGCGTGCCCAGGGGGCAGAACACTGAAGCTTTCTTT. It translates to CASSVPRGQNTEAFF. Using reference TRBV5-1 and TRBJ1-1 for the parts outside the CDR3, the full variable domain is KAGVTQTPRYLIKTRGQQVTLSCSPISGHRSVSWYQQTPGQGLQFLFEYFSETQRNKGNFPGRFSGRQFSNSRSEMNVSTLELGDSALYLCASSVPRGQNTEAFFGQGTRLTVV.